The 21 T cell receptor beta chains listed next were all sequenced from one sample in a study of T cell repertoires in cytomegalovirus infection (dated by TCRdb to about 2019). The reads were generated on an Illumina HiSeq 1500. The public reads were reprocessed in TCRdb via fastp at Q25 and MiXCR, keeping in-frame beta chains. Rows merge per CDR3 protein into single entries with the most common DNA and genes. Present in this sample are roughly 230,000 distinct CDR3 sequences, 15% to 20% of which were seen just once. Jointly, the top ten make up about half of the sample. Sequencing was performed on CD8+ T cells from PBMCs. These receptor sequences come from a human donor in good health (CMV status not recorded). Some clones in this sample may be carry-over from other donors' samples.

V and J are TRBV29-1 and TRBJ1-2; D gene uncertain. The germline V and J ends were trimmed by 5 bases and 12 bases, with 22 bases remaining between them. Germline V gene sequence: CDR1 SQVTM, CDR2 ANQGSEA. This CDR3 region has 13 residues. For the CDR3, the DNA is TGCAGCGTTTCCGAATTGGGTTACTCAGGCGACACCTTC. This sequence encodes CSVSELGYSGDTF.

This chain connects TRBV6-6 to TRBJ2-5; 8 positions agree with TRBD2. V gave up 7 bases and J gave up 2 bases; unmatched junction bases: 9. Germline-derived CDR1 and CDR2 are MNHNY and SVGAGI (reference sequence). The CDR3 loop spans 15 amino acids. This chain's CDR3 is CASNLAGGPQETQYF. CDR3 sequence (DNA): TGTGCCAGCAATCTTGCGGGGGGCCCACAAGAGACCCAGTACTTC.

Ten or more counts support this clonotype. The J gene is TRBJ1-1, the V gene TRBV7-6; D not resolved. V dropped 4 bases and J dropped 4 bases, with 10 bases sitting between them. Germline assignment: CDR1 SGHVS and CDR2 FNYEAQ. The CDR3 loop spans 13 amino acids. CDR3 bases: TGTGCCAGCAGCTCGGGTGTAGGCACTGAAGCTTTCTTT. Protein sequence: CASSSGVGTEAFF.

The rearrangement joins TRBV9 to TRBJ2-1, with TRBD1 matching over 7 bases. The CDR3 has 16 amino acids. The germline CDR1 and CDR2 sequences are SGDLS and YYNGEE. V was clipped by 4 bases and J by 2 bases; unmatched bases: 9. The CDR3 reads CASSILRQGTYNEQFF. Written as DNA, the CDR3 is TGTGCCAGCAGCATACTAAGACAGGGTACCTACAATGAGCAGTTCTTC.

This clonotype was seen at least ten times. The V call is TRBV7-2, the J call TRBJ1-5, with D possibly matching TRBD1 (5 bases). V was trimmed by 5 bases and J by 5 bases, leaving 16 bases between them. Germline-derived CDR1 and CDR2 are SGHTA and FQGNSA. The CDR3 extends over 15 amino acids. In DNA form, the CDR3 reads TGTGCCAGCAGCCACCACGAGACAGCCTATCAGCCCCAGCATTTT. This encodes CASSHHETAYQPQHF.

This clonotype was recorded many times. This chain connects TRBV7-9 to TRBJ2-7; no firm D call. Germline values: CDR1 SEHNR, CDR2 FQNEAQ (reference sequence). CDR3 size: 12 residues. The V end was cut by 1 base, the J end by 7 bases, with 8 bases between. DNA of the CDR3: TGTGCCAGCAGCTTAGTCCCGAGTGAGCAGTACTTC. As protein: CASSLVPSEQYF.

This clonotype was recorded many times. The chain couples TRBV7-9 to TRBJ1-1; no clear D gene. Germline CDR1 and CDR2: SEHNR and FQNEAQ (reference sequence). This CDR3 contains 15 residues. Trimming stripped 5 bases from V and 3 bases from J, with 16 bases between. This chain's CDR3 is CASSLRENEHTEAFF. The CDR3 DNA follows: TGTGCCAGCAGCCTCCGGGAGAACGAGCACACTGAAGCTTTCTTT.

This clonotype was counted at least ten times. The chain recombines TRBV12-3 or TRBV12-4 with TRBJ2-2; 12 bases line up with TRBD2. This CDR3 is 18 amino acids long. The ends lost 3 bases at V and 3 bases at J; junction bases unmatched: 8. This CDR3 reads CASSFVLAGGRDTGELFF. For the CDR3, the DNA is TGTGCCAGCAGTTTTGTGCTAGCGGGGGGGCGCGACACCGGGGAGCTGTTTTTT.

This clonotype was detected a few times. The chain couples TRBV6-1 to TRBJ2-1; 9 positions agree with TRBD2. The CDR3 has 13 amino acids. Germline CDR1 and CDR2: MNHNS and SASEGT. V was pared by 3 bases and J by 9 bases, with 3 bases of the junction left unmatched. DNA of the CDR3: TGTGCCAGCAGTGATCTAGCGGGGACTGAGCAGTTCTTC. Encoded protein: CASSDLAGTEQFF.

The CDR3 sequence: CASSRGTEMNTEAFF. For the CDR3, the DNA is TGCGCCAGCAGCCGCGGGACAGAGATGAACACTGAAGCTTTCTTT. V usage is TRBV5-1 and J usage is TRBJ1-1; 7 bases agree with TRBD1. V was pared by 4 bases and J by 0 bases, with 6 bases of the junction left unmatched. Germline CDR1 and CDR2: SGHRS and YFSETQ. This CDR3 is built from 15 residues.

As DNA, the CDR3 is TGTGCCAGTAGTATAGGACAGGGATACACTGAAGCTTTCTTT. It specifies CASSIGQGYTEAFF. The J gene is TRBJ1-1, the V gene TRBV19; 7 nucleotides align to TRBD1. The ends lost 1 base at V and 3 bases at J; junction bases unmatched: 2. The CDR3 has 14 amino acids. Germline lookup yields CDR1 LNHDA and CDR2 SQIVND (reference sequence).

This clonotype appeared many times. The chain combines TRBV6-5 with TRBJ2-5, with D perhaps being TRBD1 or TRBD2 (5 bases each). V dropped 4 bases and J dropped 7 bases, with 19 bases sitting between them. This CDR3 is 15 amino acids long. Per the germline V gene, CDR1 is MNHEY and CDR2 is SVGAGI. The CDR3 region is CASSSGTRVRGTQYF. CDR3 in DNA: TGTGCCAGCAGTTCCGGGACCCGCGTAAGGGGGACCCAGTACTTC.

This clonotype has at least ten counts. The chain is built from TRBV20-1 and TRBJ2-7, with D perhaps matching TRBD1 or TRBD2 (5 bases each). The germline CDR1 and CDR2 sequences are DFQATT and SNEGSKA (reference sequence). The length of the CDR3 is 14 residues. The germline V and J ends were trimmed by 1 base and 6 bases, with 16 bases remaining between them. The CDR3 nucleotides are TGCAGTGCTAGAGGTGGGGCGGACTCCGGCGAGCAGTACTTC. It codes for CSARGGADSGEQYF.

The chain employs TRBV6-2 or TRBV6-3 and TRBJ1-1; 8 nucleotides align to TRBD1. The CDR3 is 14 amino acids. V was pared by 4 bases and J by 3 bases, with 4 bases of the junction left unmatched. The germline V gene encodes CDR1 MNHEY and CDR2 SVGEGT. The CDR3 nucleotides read TGTGCCAGCAGTTCCAGGACAGGGTACACTGAAGCTTTCTTT. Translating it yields CASSSRTGYTEAFF.

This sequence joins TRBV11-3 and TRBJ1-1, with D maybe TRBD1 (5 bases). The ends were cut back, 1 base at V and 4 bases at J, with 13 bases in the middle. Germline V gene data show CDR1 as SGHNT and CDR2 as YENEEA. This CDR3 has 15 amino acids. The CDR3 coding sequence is TGTGCCAGCAGCTTAGCGGGCAGGGCGTGCACTGAAGCTTTCTTT. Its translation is CASSLAGRACTEAFF.

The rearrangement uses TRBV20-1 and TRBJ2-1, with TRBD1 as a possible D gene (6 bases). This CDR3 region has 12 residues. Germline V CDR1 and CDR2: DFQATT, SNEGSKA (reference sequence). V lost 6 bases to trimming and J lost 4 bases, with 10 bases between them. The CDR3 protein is CSARTVYNEQFF. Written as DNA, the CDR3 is TGCAGTGCGCGGACAGTTTACAATGAGCAGTTCTTC.

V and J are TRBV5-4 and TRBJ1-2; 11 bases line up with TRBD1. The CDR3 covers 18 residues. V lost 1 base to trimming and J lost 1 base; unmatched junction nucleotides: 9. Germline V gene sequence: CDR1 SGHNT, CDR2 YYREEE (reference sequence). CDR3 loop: CASSLKGTGGGHNYGYTF. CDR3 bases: TGTGCCAGCAGCTTGAAAGGGACAGGGGGAGGCCATAACTATGGCTACACCTTC.

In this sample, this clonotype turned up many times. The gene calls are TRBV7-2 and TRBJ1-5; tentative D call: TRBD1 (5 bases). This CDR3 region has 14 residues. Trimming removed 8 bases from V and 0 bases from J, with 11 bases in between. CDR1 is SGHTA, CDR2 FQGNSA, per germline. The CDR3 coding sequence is TGTGCCAGCCGGGGGTCGGATAGCAATCAGCCCCAGCATTTT. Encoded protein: CASRGSDSNQPQHF.

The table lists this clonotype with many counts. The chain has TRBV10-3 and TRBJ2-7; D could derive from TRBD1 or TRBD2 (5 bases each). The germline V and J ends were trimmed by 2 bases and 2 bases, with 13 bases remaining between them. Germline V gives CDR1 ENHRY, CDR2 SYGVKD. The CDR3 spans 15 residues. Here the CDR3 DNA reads TGTGCCATCAGTGAGCCGGGACGATCGGCCTACGAGCAGTACTTC. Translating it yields CAISEPGRSAYEQYF.

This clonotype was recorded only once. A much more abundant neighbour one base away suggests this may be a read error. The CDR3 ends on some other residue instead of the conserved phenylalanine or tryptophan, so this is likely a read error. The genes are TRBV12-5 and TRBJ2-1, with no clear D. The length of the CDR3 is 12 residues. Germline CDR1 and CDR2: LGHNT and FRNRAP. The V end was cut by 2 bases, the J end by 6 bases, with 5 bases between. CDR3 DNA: TGTGCTAGTGGTTTGCAAGGCAATGAGCAGTTCTTG. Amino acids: CASGLQGNEQFL.

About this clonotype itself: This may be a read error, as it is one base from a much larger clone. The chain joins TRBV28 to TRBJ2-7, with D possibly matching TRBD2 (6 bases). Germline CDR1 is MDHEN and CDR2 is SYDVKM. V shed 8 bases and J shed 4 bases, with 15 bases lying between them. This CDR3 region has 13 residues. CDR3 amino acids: CASGSGAGYEQYF. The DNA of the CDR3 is TGTGCCAGCGGTTCCGGTGCGGGGTACGAGCAGTACTTC.